A single sample gave rise to the 10 T cell receptor beta chains below, sequenced in a study of neoadjuvant anti-PD-1 for oral cavity cancer. TCRdb's copy holds only in-frame clones and misses some; the assay was immunoSEQ multiplex PCR. The sample consists of roughly 14,000 clones, 60% to 80% of them appearing once. This specimen was PBMCs, taken before nivolumab (anti-PD-1) treatment. The receptors shown here come from a person between 40 and 85 years old with oral cavity squamous cell carcinoma.

This clone was seen a few times. The rearrangement links TRBV14 to TRBJ2-7; the D gene is possibly TRBD2 (7 bases). Germline V CDR1 and CDR2: SGHDN, FVKESK. The CDR3 is 12 amino acids. CDR3 in amino acids: CASSLGGASRSV. For the CDR3, the DNA is TGTGCCAGCAGCTTAGGGGGGGCTTCCCGTTCGGTC.

The chain uses TRBV28 and TRBJ2-7; TRBD1 aligns across 11 bases. The CDR3 runs 15 residues. Germline V lookup: CDR1 MDHEN, CDR2 SYDVKM. The ends lost 5 bases at V and 9 bases at J; junction bases unmatched: 12. The CDR3, as DNA: TGTGCCAGCAGTGCACCTTCGGGACAGGGGGTCGGGCAGTACTTC. Protein sequence: CASSAPSGQGVGQYF. Based on the CDR3 plus reference TRBV28 and TRBJ2-7, the full variable domain is DVKVTQSSRYLVKRTGEKVFLECVQDMDHENMFWYRQDPGLGLRLIYFSYDVKMKEKGDIPEGYSVSREKKERFSLILESASTNQTSMYLCASSAPSGQGVGQYFGPGTRLTVT.

The rearrangement uses TRBV27 and TRBJ1-1, with TRBD1 as a possible D gene (5 bases). The germline V gene has CDR1 MNHEY and CDR2 SMNVEV (reference sequence). The CDR3 runs 15 residues. Trimming took 5 bases from V and 2 from J, leaving 15 bases between them. The CDR3 reads CASSLSRGGNTEAFF. The CDR3 nucleotides are TGTGCCAGCAGTCTGTCACGGGGGGGAAACACTGAAGCTTTCTTT.

This clone was detected only a few times. The rearrangement joins TRBV7-9 to TRBJ1-3, with a possible D match to TRBD1 (5 bases). Deletions cut 7 bases from V and 1 base from J, with 17 bases between. Germline V gene data show CDR1 as SEHNR and CDR2 as FQNEAQ (reference sequence). The CDR3 runs to 16 residues. In nucleotides, the CDR3 is TGTGCCAGCAACCCGACCCGGGGGAATTCTGGAAACACCATATATTTT. It translates to CASNPTRGNSGNTIYF. Full variable domain (missing parts from reference TRBV7-9 and TRBJ1-3): DTGVSQNPRHKITKRGQNVTFRCDPISEHNRLYWYRQTLGQGPEFLTYFQNEAQLEKSRLLSDRFSAERPKGSFSTLEIQRTEQGDSAMYLCASNPTRGNSGNTIYFGEGSWLTVV.

This rearrangement joins TRBV13 to TRBJ1-1; D is undetermined. V was clipped by 4 bases and J by 1 base, with 19 bases between them. The CDR3 consists of 17 residues. Germline V gives CDR1 PRHDT, CDR2 FYEKMQ (reference sequence). The CDR3 nucleotides read TGTGCCAGCAGCTCTGCCGCAGCAGGATATCCGAACACTGAAGCTTTCTTT. This encodes CASSSAAAGYPNTEAFF.

The V call is TRBV13, the J call TRBJ1-2; D is uncertain. CDR1 is PRHDT, CDR2 FYEKMQ, per germline (reference sequence). This CDR3 spans 12 amino acids. V was cut by 5 bases and J by 5 bases, with 9 bases left in between. CDR3 coding DNA: TGTGCCAGCAGCCAGCGGGGTTATGGCTACACCTTC. It is translated as CASSQRGYGYTF.

This clone came up once. This chain connects TRBV6-1 to TRBJ1-2; no definite D call. The CDR3 contains 15 residues. Germline CDR1 is MNHNS and CDR2 is SASEGT. V was cut by 3 bases and J by 1 base, with 12 bases left in between. CDR3 in DNA: TGTGCCAGCAGTGAGTCGGCGGGAGGTAACTATGGCTACACCTTC. The encoded protein is CASSESAGGNYGYTF.

This clone was observed a few times. The chain couples TRBV27 to TRBJ2-7; 7 positions match TRBD2. Per the germline V gene, CDR1 is MNHEY and CDR2 is SMNVEV (reference sequence). V dropped 6 bases and J dropped 0; count of bases not matched to a gene: 2. CDR3 length equals 13 residues. This chain's CDR3 is CASRASGSYEQYF. The CDR3 DNA reads as TGTGCCAGCAGGGCTAGCGGCTCCTACGAGCAGTACTTC.

This chain links TRBV7-2 with TRBJ1-1; no firm D call. The CDR3 is made up of 15 amino acids. Deletions cut 2 bases from V and 3 bases from J, with 13 bases between. Per germline, CDR1 SGHTA and CDR2 FQGNSA. The CDR3 region is CASSLLTRGYTEAFF. The CDR3 DNA is TGTGCCAGCAGCTTACTCACCCGGGGATACACTGAAGCTTTCTTT.

The chain links TRBV5-1 to TRBJ2-2; 9 nucleotides align to TRBD2. This CDR3 contains 14 residues. CDR1 and CDR2 (germline): SGHRS, YFSETQ. CDR3 DNA: TGCGCTGACCGACTAGCGGCGAACACCGGGGAGCTGTTTTTT. Translated: CADRLAANTGELFF. Drawing the rest from reference TRBV5-1 and TRBJ2-2, the complete variable domain is KAGVTQTPRYLIKTRGQQVTLSCSPISGHRSVSWYQQTPGQGLQFLFEYFSETQRNKGNFPGRFSGRQFSNSRSEMNVSTLELGDSALYLCADRLAANTGELFFGEGSRLTVL.